One sample yielded the 5 T cell receptor beta chains listed below, sequenced in a study of T cells in narcolepsy. Some clones are missing from TCRdb's copy, which holds only in-frame ones; the method was immunoSEQ multiplex PCR. This table holds more than 9,500 clones, 94% found once. Sequencing was performed on CD45RA- memory CD4+ T cells from PBMCs. The receptors were sampled from a human donor with narcolepsy.

This clone was recorded a few times. The chain carries TRBV30 and TRBJ2-7, with D perhaps matching TRBD2 (5 bases). This CDR3 contains 12 residues. The germline gives CDR1 GTSNPN, CDR2 SVGIG (reference sequence). The ends were cut back, 3 bases at V and 6 bases at J, with 12 bases in the middle. CDR3 sequence (DNA): TGTGCCTGGAGCTCCTCTGGAGGCGAGCAGTACTTC. Its protein product is CAWSSSGGEQYF.

This chain links TRBV5-8 with TRBJ2-3, with TRBD2 matching over 8 bases. The CDR3 contains 15 residues. CDR1 is SGHTS and CDR2 is YDEGEE in the germline V gene. The junction had 9 bases not matched to a gene; V was cut back by 3 bases and J by 6 bases. CDR3 sequence reads: CASSWAGGLGDTQYF. CDR3 in DNA: TGTGCCAGCAGCTGGGCGGGAGGACTGGGGGATACGCAGTATTTT.

The chain couples TRBV19 to TRBJ1-5, with 7 bases aligning to TRBD1. CDR1 is LNHDA, CDR2 SQIVND, per germline (reference sequence). This CDR3 is built from 14 residues. Trimming cost V 5 bases and J 4 bases; bases outside gene matches: 5. The CDR3 loop reads CASSLMGQNQPQHF. CDR3 nucleotide sequence: TGTGCCAGTAGTCTCATGGGACAGAATCAGCCCCAGCATTTT.

The chain carries TRBV11-3 and TRBJ2-5, with 9 bases aligning to TRBD2. Germline CDR1 SGHNT, CDR2 YENEEA. With 1 base clipped from V and 5 bases from J, the junction kept 14 bases outside the gene matches. The CDR3 has 18 residues. DNA of the CDR3: TGTGCCAGCAGCTTAGGGGTAGCGGGAGTTGGGGCTCGGGAGACCCAGTACTTC. It translates to CASSLGVAGVGARETQYF.

This clone was counted a single time. V gene TRBV5-1 combines with J gene TRBJ2-3; TRBD2 aligns across 9 bases. CDR3 length: 17 residues. V shed 4 bases, J shed 5 bases, and the junction held 14 bases outside the gene matches. Germline V CDR1 and CDR2: SGHRS, YFSETQ. The CDR3 reads CASSALTGGGAGDTQYF. CDR3 bases: TGCGCCAGCAGCGCCTTGACGGGCGGGGGGGCAGGAGATACGCAGTATTTT.